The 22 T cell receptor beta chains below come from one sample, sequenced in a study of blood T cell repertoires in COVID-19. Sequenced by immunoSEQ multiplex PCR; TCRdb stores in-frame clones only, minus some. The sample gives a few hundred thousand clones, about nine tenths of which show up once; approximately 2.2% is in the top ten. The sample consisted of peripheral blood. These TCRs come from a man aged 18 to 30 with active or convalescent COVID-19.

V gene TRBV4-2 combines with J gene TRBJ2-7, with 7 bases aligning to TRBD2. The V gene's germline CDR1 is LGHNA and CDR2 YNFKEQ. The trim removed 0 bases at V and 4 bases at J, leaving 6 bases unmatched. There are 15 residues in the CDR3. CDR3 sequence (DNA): TGTGCCAGCAGCCAAGAATTCCTAGCGGCATACGAGCAGTACTTC. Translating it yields CASSQEFLAAYEQYF.

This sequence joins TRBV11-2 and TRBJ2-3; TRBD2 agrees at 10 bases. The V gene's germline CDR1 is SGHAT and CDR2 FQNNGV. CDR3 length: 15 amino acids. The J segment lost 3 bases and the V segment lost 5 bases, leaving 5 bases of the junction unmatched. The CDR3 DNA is TGTGCCAGCAGCACGGGACTAGCGAATACAGATACGCAGTATTTT. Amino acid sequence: CASSTGLANTDTQYF. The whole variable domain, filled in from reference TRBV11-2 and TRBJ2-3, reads EAGVAQSPRYKIIEKRQSVAFWCNPISGHATLYWYQQILGQGPKLLIQFQNNGVVDDSQLPKDRFSAERLKGVDSTLKIQPAKLEDSAVYLCASSTGLANTDTQYFGPGTRLTVL.

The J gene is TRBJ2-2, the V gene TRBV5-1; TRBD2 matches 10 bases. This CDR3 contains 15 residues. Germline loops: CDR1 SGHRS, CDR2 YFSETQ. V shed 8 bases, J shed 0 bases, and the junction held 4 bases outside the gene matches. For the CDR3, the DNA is TGCGCCAGTTTCAGCGGGAGGGCGAACACCGGGGAGCTGTTTTTT. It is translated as CASFSGRANTGELFF.

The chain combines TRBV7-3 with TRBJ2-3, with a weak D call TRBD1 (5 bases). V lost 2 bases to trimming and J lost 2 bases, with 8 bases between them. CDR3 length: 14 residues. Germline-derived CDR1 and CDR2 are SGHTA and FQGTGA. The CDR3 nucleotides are TGTGCCAGCAGCTTAGACAGACACACAGATACGCAGTATTTT. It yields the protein CASSLDRHTDTQYF.

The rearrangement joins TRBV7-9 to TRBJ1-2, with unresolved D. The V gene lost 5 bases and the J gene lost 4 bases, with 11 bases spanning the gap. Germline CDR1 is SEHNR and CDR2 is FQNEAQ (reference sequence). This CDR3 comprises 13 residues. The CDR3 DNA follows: TGTGCCAGCAGCGTAGGCGAGCGCTATGGCTACACCTTC. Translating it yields CASSVGERYGYTF.

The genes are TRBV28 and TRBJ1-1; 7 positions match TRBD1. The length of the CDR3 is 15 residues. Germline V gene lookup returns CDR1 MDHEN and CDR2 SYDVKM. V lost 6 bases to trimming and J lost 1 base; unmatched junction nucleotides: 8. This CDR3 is CASRSPRQGNTEAFF. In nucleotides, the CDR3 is TGTGCCAGCAGATCGCCAAGACAGGGGAACACTGAAGCTTTCTTT.

The CDR3 DNA follows: TGTGCCAGCAGTTTATCGTTCGGCAGGTTCTCCTACGAGCAGTACTTC. Its protein product is CASSLSFGRFSYEQYF. This chain uses TRBV27 with TRBJ2-7; D ambiguous. Trimming shortened V by 0 bases and J by 0 bases, and 12 bases separated the two germline ends. Germline CDR1 reads MNHEY; CDR2 reads SMNVEV (reference sequence). The CDR3 is made up of 16 amino acids.

CDR3 loop: CASSAGQAYSNQPQHF. DNA of the CDR3: TGTGCCAGCAGTGCTGGACAGGCTTATAGCAATCAGCCCCAGCATTTT. This chain links TRBV6-1 with TRBJ1-5; 7 nucleotides align to TRBD1. The V segment lost 4 bases and the J segment 0 bases; nucleotides outside the gene matches: 6. Germline V gene sequence: CDR1 MNHNS, CDR2 SASEGT. The CDR3 sequence is 16 residues long.

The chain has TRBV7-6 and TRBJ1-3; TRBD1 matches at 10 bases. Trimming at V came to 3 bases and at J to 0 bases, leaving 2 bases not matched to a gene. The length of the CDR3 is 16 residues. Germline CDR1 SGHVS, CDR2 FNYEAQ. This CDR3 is CASSFGDRGSGNTIYF. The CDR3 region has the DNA TGTGCCAGCAGCTTTGGGGACAGGGGCTCTGGAAACACCATATATTTT.

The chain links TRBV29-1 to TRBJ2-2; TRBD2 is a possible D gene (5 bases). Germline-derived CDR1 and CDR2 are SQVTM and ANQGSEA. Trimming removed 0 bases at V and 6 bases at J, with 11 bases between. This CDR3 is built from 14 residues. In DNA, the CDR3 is TGCAGCGTTGAAGATCTCCGAGGGTCCGGGGAGCTGTTTTTT. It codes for CSVEDLRGSGELFF.

CDR3 amino acids: CASNLGLNTEAFF. The DNA for the CDR3 is TGTGCCAGCAACCTTGGCCTGAACACTGAAGCTTTCTTT. The chain couples TRBV13 to TRBJ1-1; D not resolved. The V gene lost 7 bases and the J gene lost 0 bases, with 9 bases spanning the gap. Per germline, CDR1 PRHDT and CDR2 FYEKMQ (reference sequence). The CDR3 runs to 13 residues.

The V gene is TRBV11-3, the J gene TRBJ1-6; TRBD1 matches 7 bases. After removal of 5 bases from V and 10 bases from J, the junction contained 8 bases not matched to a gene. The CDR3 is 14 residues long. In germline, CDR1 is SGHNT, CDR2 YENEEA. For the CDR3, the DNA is TGTGCCAGCAGCACCGGACAGGCGGGCTCACCCCTCCACTTT. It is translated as CASSTGQAGSPLHF.

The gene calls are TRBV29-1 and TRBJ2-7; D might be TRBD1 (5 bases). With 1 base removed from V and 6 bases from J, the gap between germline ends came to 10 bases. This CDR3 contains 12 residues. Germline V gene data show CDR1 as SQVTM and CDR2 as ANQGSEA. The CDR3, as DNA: TGCAGCGTTGAAGGTCAGGGCGGCGAGCAGTACTTC. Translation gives CSVEGQGGEQYF.

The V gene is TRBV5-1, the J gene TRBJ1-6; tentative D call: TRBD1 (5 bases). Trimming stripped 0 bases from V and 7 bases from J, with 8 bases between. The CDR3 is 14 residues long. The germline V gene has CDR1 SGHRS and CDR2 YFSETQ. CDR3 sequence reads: CASSLGQQNSPLHF. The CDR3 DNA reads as TGCGCCAGCAGCTTGGGACAGCAAAATTCACCCCTCCACTTT.

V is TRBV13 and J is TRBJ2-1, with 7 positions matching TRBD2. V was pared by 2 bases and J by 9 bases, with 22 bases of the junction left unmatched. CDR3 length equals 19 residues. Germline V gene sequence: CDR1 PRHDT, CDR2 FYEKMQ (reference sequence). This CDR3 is CASSLSRDALERGAFEQFF. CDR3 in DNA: TGTGCCAGCAGCTTATCCCGGGACGCATTAGAGCGGGGCGCCTTTGAGCAGTTCTTC.

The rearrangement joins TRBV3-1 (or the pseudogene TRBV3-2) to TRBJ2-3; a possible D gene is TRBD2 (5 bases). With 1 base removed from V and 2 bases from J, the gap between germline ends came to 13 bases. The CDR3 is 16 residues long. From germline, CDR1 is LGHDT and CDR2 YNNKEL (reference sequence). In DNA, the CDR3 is TGTGCCAGCAGCCAAGGCCGGGAAACTAACACAGATACGCAGTATTTT. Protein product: CASSQGRETNTDTQYF.

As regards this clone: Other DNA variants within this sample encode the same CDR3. CDR3 loop: CASSLGQRQETQYF. The DNA for the CDR3 is TGTGCCAGCAGCTTGGGACAGAGACAAGAGACCCAGTACTTC. The rearrangement joins TRBV5-8 to TRBJ2-5, with D possibly being TRBD1 (5 bases). Trimming pared 0 bases from V and 2 bases from J, leaving 8 bases between. The CDR3 sequence is 14 residues long. Germline V gene sequence: CDR1 SGHTS, CDR2 YDEGEE.

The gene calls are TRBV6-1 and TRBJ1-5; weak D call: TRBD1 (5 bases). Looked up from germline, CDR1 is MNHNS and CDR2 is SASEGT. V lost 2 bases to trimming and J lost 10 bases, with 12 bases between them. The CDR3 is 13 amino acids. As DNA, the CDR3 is TGTGCCAGCAGTGAATTGGCCACAGGACCCCAGCATTTT. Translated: CASSELATGPQHF.

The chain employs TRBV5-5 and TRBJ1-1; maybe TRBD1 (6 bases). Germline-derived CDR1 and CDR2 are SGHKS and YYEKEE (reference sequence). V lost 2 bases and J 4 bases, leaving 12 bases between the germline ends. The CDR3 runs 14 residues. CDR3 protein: CASSFRGAGTEAFF. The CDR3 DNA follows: TGTGCCAGCAGCTTTCGGGGGGCTGGCACTGAAGCTTTCTTT. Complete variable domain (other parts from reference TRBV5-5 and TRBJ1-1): DAGVTQSPTHLIKTRGQQVTLRCSPISGHKSVSWYQQVLGQGPQFIFQYYEKEERGRGNFPDRFSARQFPNYSSELNVNALLLGDSALYLCASSFRGAGTEAFFGQGTRLTVV.

The CDR3 protein is CASSHPDSSFSYTF. The CDR3 DNA reads as TGTGCCAGCAGCCACCCCGACAGTTCCTTTAGCTACACCTTC. This chain links TRBV27 with TRBJ1-2; the D gene is possibly TRBD1 (5 bases). The V gene's germline CDR1 is MNHEY and CDR2 SMNVEV (reference sequence). The CDR3 runs 14 residues. Trimming shortened V by 6 bases and J by 9 bases, and 20 bases separated the two germline ends.

DNA of the CDR3: TGCAGCGTTGACGGTGGCAGGGGAATCTACGAGCAGTACTTC. It specifies CSVDGGRGIYEQYF. The chain employs TRBV29-1 and TRBJ2-7, with D possibly matching TRBD1 (6 bases). The CDR3 length is 14 residues. V lost 3 bases and J lost 3, with 15 bases in between. Germline values: CDR1 SQVTM, CDR2 ANQGSEA.

The CDR3, as DNA: TGTGCCAGCAGCGTAATAGGGGTCACAGATACGCAGTATTTT. This encodes CASSVIGVTDTQYF. The chain couples TRBV9 to TRBJ2-3; TRBD1 is a possible D gene (5 bases). The V end was cut by 1 base, the J end by 2 bases, with 8 bases between. The CDR3 is made up of 14 amino acids. Germline loops: CDR1 SGDLS, CDR2 YYNGEE.